The 5 T cell receptor beta chains given below trace back to one sample, sequenced in a study of response to subunit inactivated influenza vaccine. One entry per CDR3 protein, called by TCRdb with MiXCR from the RT-PCR reads. The repertoire consists of approximately 500,000 distinct CDR3 sequences, with less than 15% occurring once and the leading ten covering roughly 11%. The sequences come from PBMCs from blood, collected 11 to 12 days after vaccination. All receptors derive from a man aged 45-65 years who received an inactivated influenza vaccine.

The J gene is TRBJ1-2, the V gene TRBV7-9, with D maybe TRBD1 (6 bases). This CDR3 region has 13 residues. The ends were cut back, 1 base at V and 8 bases at J, with 11 bases in the middle. CDR1 and CDR2 (germline): SEHNR, FQNEAQ (reference sequence). CDR3 sequence: CASSLEAGEGYTF. The CDR3 coding sequence is TGTGCCAGCAGCTTAGAGGCAGGGGAGGGCTACACCTTC.

The V and J genes are TRBV20-1 and TRBJ2-1; no firm D call. The CDR3 consists of 14 residues. The ends were cut back, 2 bases at V and 5 bases at J, with 13 bases in the middle. The germline V gene has CDR1 DFQATT and CDR2 SNEGSKA (reference sequence). This CDR3 reads CSARHLTRNNEQFF. The DNA of the CDR3 is TGCAGTGCTAGACACTTGACACGGAACAATGAGCAGTTCTTC.

The CDR3 sequence: CASSPPGQGWREQFF. CDR3 nucleotides: TGTGCCAGCAGCCCTCCGGGACAGGGCTGGCGAGAGCAGTTCTTC. The chain combines TRBV11-2 with TRBJ2-1, with 9 bases lining up with TRBD1. This CDR3 has 15 amino acids. Per the germline V gene, CDR1 is SGHAT and CDR2 is FQNNGV. After removal of 5 bases from V and 10 bases from J, the junction contained 12 bases not matched to a gene.

This clonotype has at least ten counts. The chain is built from TRBV7-2 and TRBJ2-7; TRBD2 is a possible D gene (6 bases). Germline V CDR1 and CDR2: SGHTA, FQGNSA. The V end was cut by 6 bases, the J end by 4 bases, with 13 bases between. The CDR3 covers 13 residues. CDR3 region: CASSLLGGYEQYF. The CDR3 nucleotides read TGTGCCAGCAGTTTATTGGGGGGATACGAGCAGTACTTC.

This clonotype has a handful of counts. For the CDR3, the DNA is TGTGCCAGCATTCGGGACAGACAAGAGACCCAGTACTTC. This sequence encodes CASIRDRQETQYF. The rearrangement links TRBV6-1 to TRBJ2-5, with TRBD1 matching 7 bases. Germline CDR1 and CDR2: MNHNS and SASEGT. This CDR3 has 13 amino acids. V shed 7 bases, J shed 2 bases, and the junction held 4 bases outside the gene matches.